This TCR beta chain emerged from a study of blood T cell repertoires in COVID-19. For the study at large: There were acute and convalescent COVID-19 samples, and they came from the United States, Italy and Spain. The analysed material was cDNA or gDNA that came from T cells, B-cell-depleted T cells, or PBMCs.

Sequencing was performed with immunoSEQ multiplex PCR; in TCRdb, only in-frame clones are kept and a portion is missing. The sample consists of roughly 150,000 clones, approximately 90% of them appearing once. Trimming stripped 2 bases from V and 5 bases from J, with 16 bases between. Germline V gives CDR1 SGHKS, CDR2 YYEKEE (reference sequence). This CDR3 comprises 15 residues. Sequenced: peripheral blood. The gene calls are TRBV5-5 and TRBJ2-5; D perhaps matches TRBD2 (6 bases). This sequence originates from a woman in her 70s with acute or convalescent COVID-19. The CDR3 here is CASSLVSGLAETQYF. CDR3 nucleotides: TGTGCCAGCAGCTTAGTGTCCGGGCTAGCGGAGACCCAGTACTTC.